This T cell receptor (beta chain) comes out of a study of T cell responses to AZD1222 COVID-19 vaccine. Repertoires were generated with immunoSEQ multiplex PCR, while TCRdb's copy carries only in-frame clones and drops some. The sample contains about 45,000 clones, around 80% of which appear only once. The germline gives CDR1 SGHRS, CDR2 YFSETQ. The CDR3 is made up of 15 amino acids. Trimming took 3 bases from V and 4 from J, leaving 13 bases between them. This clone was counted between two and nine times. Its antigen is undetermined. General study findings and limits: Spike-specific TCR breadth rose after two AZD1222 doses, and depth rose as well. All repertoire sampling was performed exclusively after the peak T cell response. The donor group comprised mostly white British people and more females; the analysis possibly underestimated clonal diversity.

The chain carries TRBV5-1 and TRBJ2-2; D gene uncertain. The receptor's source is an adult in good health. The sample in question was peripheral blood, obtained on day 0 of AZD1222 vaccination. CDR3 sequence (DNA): TGCGCCAGCAGCTGGAAAGACCGATCCACCGGGGAGCTGTTTTTT. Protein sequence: CASSWKDRSTGELFF. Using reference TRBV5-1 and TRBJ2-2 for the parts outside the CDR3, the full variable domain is KAGVTQTPRYLIKTRGQQVTLSCSPISGHRSVSWYQQTPGQGLQFLFEYFSETQRNKGNFPGRFSGRQFSNSRSEMNVSTLELGDSALYLCASSWKDRSTGELFFGEGSRLTVL.